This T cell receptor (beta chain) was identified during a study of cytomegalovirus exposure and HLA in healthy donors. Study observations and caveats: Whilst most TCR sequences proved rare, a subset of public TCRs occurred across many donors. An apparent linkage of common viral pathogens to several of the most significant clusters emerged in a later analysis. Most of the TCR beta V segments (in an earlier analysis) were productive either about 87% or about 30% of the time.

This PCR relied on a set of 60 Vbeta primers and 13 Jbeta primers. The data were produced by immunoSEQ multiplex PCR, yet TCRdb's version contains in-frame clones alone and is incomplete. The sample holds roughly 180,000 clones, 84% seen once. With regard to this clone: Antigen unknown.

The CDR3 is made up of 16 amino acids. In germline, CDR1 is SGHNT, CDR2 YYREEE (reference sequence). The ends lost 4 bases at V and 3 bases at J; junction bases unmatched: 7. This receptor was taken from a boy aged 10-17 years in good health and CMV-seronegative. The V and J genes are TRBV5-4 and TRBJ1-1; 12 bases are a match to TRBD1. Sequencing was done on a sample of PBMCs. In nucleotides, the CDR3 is TGTGCCAGCAGCGTGGGACAGGGGGCTATCTACACTGAAGCTTTCTTT. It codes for CASSVGQGAIYTEAFF.